These 5 T cell receptor beta chains originate from one sample sequenced in a study of T-cell reconstitution after alpha-beta-depleted transplantation in children. Unique molecular identifiers were built into the TCRbeta library. TCRdb reprocessed the PCR reads via MiXCR and lists one record per CDR3 protein. The sample shows hundreds of thousands of distinct CDR3 sequences, approximately 19% of them seen only once. This sample comprised PBMCs, mostly from graft donor cells, obtained 360 days after TCRalphabeta/CD19-depleted stem cell transplant. These receptors were taken from a male patient aged 2-10 years who had a stem cell transplant for acute lymphoblastic leukemia, so the T cells may come from the graft donor.

The rearrangement uses TRBV18 and TRBJ1-2; no firm D call. Trimming shortened V by 1 base and J by 2 bases, and 11 bases separated the two germline ends. CDR1 KGHSH and CDR2 LQKENI come from the germline V gene. The CDR3 covers 15 residues. CDR3 DNA: TGTGCCAGCTCACCACGCTTCGGACCCAACTATGGCTACACCTTC. Its translation is CASSPRFGPNYGYTF.

The rearrangement uses TRBV2 and TRBJ2-7, with 7 bases lining up with TRBD2. The CDR3 loop spans 15 amino acids. Germline CDR1 SNHLY, CDR2 FYNNEI. Germline trimming cut 9 bases from V and 2 bases from J; bases unmatched to any gene: 13. In DNA, the CDR3 is TGTGCCAGGAGCCGACACGCGGGAGTTGCCTACGAGCAGTACTTC. The encoded protein is CARSRHAGVAYEQYF.

This clonotype turned up a few times. This chain links TRBV12-3 or TRBV12-4 with TRBJ1-2; D gene ambiguous. The V end lost 5 bases, the J end lost 8 bases, and 15 bases lay between the germline ends. The CDR3 extends over 13 amino acids. CDR3 in amino acids: CASSPGKGEGYTF. The CDR3 bases are TGTGCCAGCAGTCCGGGCAAGGGCGAGGGCTACACCTTC.

V and J are TRBV29-1 and TRBJ1-1, with 11 bases fitting TRBD1. Germline CDR1 reads SQVTM; CDR2 reads ANQGSEA. V lost 4 bases, J lost 3 bases, and 13 bases stayed unmatched. CDR3 length: 17 amino acids. In nucleotides, the CDR3 is TGCAGCGTTGTTGTAGGGACAGGGGGGTTTAGCGACACTGAAGCTTTCTTT. Amino acids: CSVVVGTGGFSDTEAFF.

This clonotype was counted between two and nine times. The V call is TRBV4-3, the J call TRBJ2-7; 8 bases fit TRBD1. Per the germline V gene, CDR1 is LGHNA and CDR2 is YSLEER. V gave up 0 bases and J gave up 7 bases; unmatched junction bases: 8. The CDR3 extends over 15 amino acids. The CDR3 here is CASSQDLAGGLEQYF. In DNA, the CDR3 is TGCGCCAGCAGCCAAGATCTGGCAGGGGGCTTAGAGCAGTACTTC.